This T cell receptor beta chain was profiled in a study of regulatory T cells in long-lasting Graves disease. The authors built TCR beta libraries using iRepertoire HTBI primers and Arm-PCR of CDR3 regions. TCRdb independently ran MiXCR on the multiplex PCR reads; one entry per CDR3 protein. The profile shows fewer than 550,000 distinct CDR3 sequences, roughly 21% of them singletons. There are 14 residues in the CDR3. V was pared by 4 bases and J by 3 bases, with 4 bases of the junction left unmatched. The germline CDR1 and CDR2 sequences are MNHEY and SMNVEV (reference sequence). Time point given: persistent/refractory GD, antithyroid drugs over 5 years with positive TRAb. RNA from PBMCs was the source of the TCR library.

The gene calls are TRBV27 and TRBJ2-7, with 9 bases identical to TRBD1. Sequencing was performed on peripheral blood mononuclear cells (PBMCs), taken when the disease was refractory, from a patient treated with antithyroid drugs. The receptor was derived from a female donor with Graves disease. CDR3 nucleotides: TGTGCCAGCAGTTCCCTGACAGGGGGCTACGAGCAGTACTTC. Translating gives CASSSLTGGYEQYF.